The source of this T cell receptor beta chain is a study of shared clonotypes between healthy human individuals. The CDR3 sequence is 13 residues long. CDR1 SGHTS and CDR2 YDEGEE come from the germline V gene. V was cut by 5 bases and J by 6 bases, with 15 bases left in between. Clones were read by immunoSEQ multiplex PCR, and TCRdb kept only the in-frame ones, dropping some. Among about 1.1 million clones listed, about 84% were seen once. This clone was seen a handful of times. This sequence joins TRBV5-8 and TRBJ2-7; D tentatively reads TRBD1 or TRBD2 (6 bases each). The origin of this receptor is a man aged 18 to 30 in good health. Some clones in this sample may be carry-over from other donors' samples. The sample was memory CD4+ T cells from PBMCs. The sample's subset: CD45RA-negative fraction. The CDR3 DNA follows: TGTGCCAGCAGTCGGGGGCCTAGGGGCGAGCAGTACTTC. Protein product: CASSRGPRGEQYF.